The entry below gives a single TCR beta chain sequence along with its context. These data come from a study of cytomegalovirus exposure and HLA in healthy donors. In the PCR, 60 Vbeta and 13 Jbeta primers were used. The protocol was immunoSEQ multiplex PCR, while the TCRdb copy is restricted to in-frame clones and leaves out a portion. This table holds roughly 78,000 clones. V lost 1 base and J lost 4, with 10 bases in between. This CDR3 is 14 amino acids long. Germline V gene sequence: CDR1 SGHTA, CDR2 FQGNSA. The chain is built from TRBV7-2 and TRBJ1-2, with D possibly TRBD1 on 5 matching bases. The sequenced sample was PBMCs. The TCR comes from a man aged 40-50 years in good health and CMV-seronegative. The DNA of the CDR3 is TGTGCCAGCAGCTTAGTGGGGCAGGGCTATGGCTACACCTTC. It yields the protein CASSLVGQGYGYTF.